These 23 T cell receptor beta chains share one sample of origin, sequenced in a study of blood T cell repertoires in COVID-19. Generated by immunoSEQ multiplex PCR, the TCRdb table keeps only in-frame clones and is missing some. Found here are some 99,000 clones, 75% to 90% of them singletons; the top ten hold approximately 7%. Sequenced material: peripheral blood. Receptors were obtained from a woman aged 45-60 years with acute or convalescent COVID-19.

The table lists this clone with a count of one. The J gene is TRBJ1-2, the V gene TRBV30, with D unclear. Germline V gives CDR1 GTSNPN, CDR2 SVGIG (reference sequence). The CDR3 length is 13 residues. Deletions cut 2 bases from V and 4 bases from J, with 11 bases between. The CDR3 DNA is TGTGCCTGGAGTCCGGAGGGTACCTATGGCTACACCTTC. Translated: CAWSPEGTYGYTF.

To note about this clone: Its ends do not fully match the called genes, so a read error is possible. The rearrangement uses TRBV29-1 and TRBJ2-1; D ambiguous. The CDR3 extends over 14 amino acids. CDR1 and CDR2 from the germline V gene are SQVTM and ANQGSEA. The CDR3 protein is CSIDASRSYNEQFF. In nucleotides, the CDR3 is TGCAGCATTGATGCTAGTCGCTCCTACAATGAGCAGTTCTTC.

This chain links TRBV28 with TRBJ1-2; 9 nucleotides align to TRBD1. In germline, CDR1 is MDHEN, CDR2 SYDVKM. V lost 4 bases and J lost 3; bases outside the gene matches: 9. The CDR3 covers 16 residues. The CDR3 coding sequence is TGTGCCAGCAGTTCCCACTTGGGACAGGGATACTATGGCTACACCTTC. Its translation is CASSSHLGQGYYGYTF.

This clone occurred a few times. The chain has TRBV19 and TRBJ1-5; 9 bases match TRBD1. This CDR3 is 15 amino acids long. Germline V gene sequence: CDR1 LNHDA, CDR2 SQIVND (reference sequence). The J segment lost 4 bases and the V segment lost 6 bases, leaving 7 bases of the junction unmatched. The CDR3 region is CASSLAQGANQPQHF. The CDR3, as DNA: TGTGCCAGTAGCCTTGCACAGGGGGCAAATCAGCCCCAGCATTTT.

This rearrangement joins TRBV7-6 to TRBJ1-2; D possibly corresponds to TRBD1 (5 bases). CDR3 length equals 13 residues. The V gene lost 8 bases and the J gene lost 6 bases, with 16 bases spanning the gap. Looked up from germline, CDR1 is SGHVS and CDR2 is FNYEAQ. CDR3 amino acids: CASALQGWDGYTF. CDR3 nucleotide sequence: TGTGCCAGCGCGCTTCAGGGATGGGATGGCTACACCTTC. Supplemented by reference TRBV7-6 and TRBJ1-2, the full variable domain reads GAGVSQSPRYKVTKRGQDVALRCDPISGHVSLYWYRQALGQGPEFLTYFNYEAQQDKSGLPNDRFSAERPEGSISTLTIQRTEQRDSAMYRCASALQGWDGYTFGSGTRLTVV.

The rearrangement uses TRBV14 and TRBJ1-4; D uncertain. Per germline, CDR1 SGHDN and CDR2 FVKESK. This CDR3 is built from 14 residues. The V gene lost 4 bases and the J gene lost 6 bases, with 12 bases spanning the gap. In DNA, the CDR3 is TGTGCCAGCAGCCGTACAGAATCCTATGAAAAACTGTTTTTT. Its protein is CASSRTESYEKLFF.

V is TRBV4-2 and J is TRBJ1-2; D unclear. Trimming removed 0 bases from V and 6 bases from J, with 14 bases in between. Germline assignment: CDR1 LGHNA and CDR2 YNFKEQ. The CDR3 sequence is 15 residues long. The CDR3 is CASSQELPGGDGYTF. CDR3 coding DNA: TGTGCCAGCAGCCAAGAGCTCCCGGGAGGAGATGGCTACACCTTC.

The chain employs TRBV4-1 and TRBJ1-1; 9 bases map to TRBD1. Germline V CDR1 and CDR2: MGHRA, YSYEKL. V shed 1 base, J shed 1 base, and the junction held 7 bases outside the gene matches. CDR3 length equals 17 residues. The CDR3 reads CASSQVPGQGTNTEAFF. In DNA form, the CDR3 reads TGCGCCAGCAGCCAAGTCCCTGGACAGGGGACGAACACTGAAGCTTTCTTT.

CDR3 residues: CASSFRTATNSPLHF. Written as DNA, the CDR3 is TGCGCCAGCAGCTTCCGGACAGCGACAAATTCACCCCTCCACTTT. The V call is TRBV5-1, the J call TRBJ1-6; possibly TRBD1 for D (6 bases). This CDR3 has 15 residues. With 2 bases removed from V and 7 bases from J, the gap between germline ends came to 13 bases. Per germline, CDR1 SGHRS and CDR2 YFSETQ.

The CDR3 reads CASSSVTSGGDSTQYF. The DNA of the CDR3 is TGCGCCAGCAGCTCCGTGACTAGCGGGGGGGATAGTACGCAGTATTTT. V is TRBV5-1 and J is TRBJ2-3, with TRBD2 matching over 14 bases. With V trimmed by 3 bases and J by 8 bases, 8 bases remained unmatched. The CDR3 covers 16 residues. CDR1 and CDR2 (germline): SGHRS, YFSETQ. Drawing the rest from reference TRBV5-1 and TRBJ2-3, the complete variable domain is KAGVTQTPRYLIKTRGQQVTLSCSPISGHRSVSWYQQTPGQGLQFLFEYFSETQRNKGNFPGRFSGRQFSNSRSEMNVSTLELGDSALYLCASSSVTSGGDSTQYFGPGTRLTVL.

This clone was observed once. The chain carries TRBV11-2 and TRBJ2-7; D may be TRBD1 (5 bases). V lost 5 bases and J 4 bases, leaving 21 bases between the germline ends. The CDR3 has 16 residues. The germline gives CDR1 SGHAT, CDR2 FQNNGV. CDR3 region: CASSHHSGRVRYEQYF. CDR3 DNA: TGTGCCAGCAGCCACCATTCGGGCAGGGTGAGGTACGAGCAGTACTTC.

The rearrangement joins TRBV9 to TRBJ2-1, with a possible D match to TRBD2 (6 bases). Trimming pared 1 base from V and 9 bases from J, leaving 20 bases between. The CDR3 runs to 16 residues. CDR1 SGDLS and CDR2 YYNGEE come from the germline V gene. The CDR3: CASSVSGAIGRTEQFF. In DNA form, the CDR3 reads TGTGCCAGCAGCGTATCGGGAGCCATCGGGCGGACTGAGCAGTTCTTC.

The V and J genes are TRBV10-3 and TRBJ1-2; perhaps TRBD1 as D (6 bases). V lost 3 bases and J 5 bases, leaving 22 bases between the germline ends. CDR1 ENHRY and CDR2 SYGVKD come from the germline V gene. The CDR3 runs to 17 residues. The CDR3 nucleotides read TGTGCCATCAGTGAAAGGGGCGGGGGCCGCTCATTATATGGCTACACCTTC. Encoded protein: CAISERGGGRSLYGYTF.

The chain employs TRBV21-1 and TRBJ1-1. TRBV21-1 is flagged as a pseudogene. The CDR3 extends over 14 amino acids. The CDR3 nucleotides are TGTGCCAGCAGCCCCCGGAGGGGAGGCCCTGAAGCTTTCTTT. Protein product: CASSPRRGGPEAFF.

The V gene is TRBV4-1, the J gene TRBJ2-3, with 9 bases that match TRBD2. The CDR3 covers 19 residues. The V and J ends lost 4 bases and 3 bases, in that order; junction bases with no gene match: 17. Per germline, CDR1 MGHRA and CDR2 YSYEKL. Here the CDR3 DNA reads TGCGCCAGCAGCCTCACACGATCGCGGGGGGGCGGAGTAACAGATACGCAGTATTTT. Its protein is CASSLTRSRGGGVTDTQYF.

This clone was seen only a few times. The gene calls are TRBV5-6 and TRBJ2-3; the D gene is possibly TRBD1 (6 bases). The CDR3 contains 15 residues. V lost 4 bases and J lost 5, with 17 bases in between. Germline CDR1 SGHDT, CDR2 YYEEEE. The CDR3: CASSDGRTVGDTQYF. CDR3 nucleotides: TGTGCCAGCAGCGACGGAAGGACAGTTGGAGATACGCAGTATTTT.

Concerning this clone itself: This specimen includes other DNA sequences encoding the same CDR3. This rearrangement joins TRBV5-1 to TRBJ1-1, with 9 nucleotides matching TRBD1. This CDR3 region has 14 residues. V dropped 0 bases and J dropped 4; count of bases not matched to a gene: 1. Germline CDR1 and CDR2: SGHRS and YFSETQ. The CDR3 region is CASSLGQGGTEAFF. As DNA, the CDR3 is TGCGCCAGCAGCTTGGGACAGGGGGGCACTGAAGCTTTCTTT.

V is TRBV4-2 and J is TRBJ1-2; TRBD1 matches 7 bases. Losses at the gene ends were 4 bases for V and 2 bases for J; bases not matched to a gene: 10. Germline assignment: CDR1 LGHNA and CDR2 YNFKEQ. The CDR3 covers 16 residues. The CDR3 loop is CASSLRTGLVNYGYTF. In DNA form, the CDR3 reads TGTGCCAGCAGCCTTCGGACAGGCCTCGTGAACTATGGCTACACCTTC.

The chain employs TRBV5-5 and TRBJ1-6; the match to TRBD1 covers 8 bases. This CDR3 has 16 residues. The J segment lost 7 bases and the V segment lost 4 bases, leaving 10 bases of the junction unmatched. Germline-derived CDR1 and CDR2 are SGHKS and YYEKEE (reference sequence). The CDR3 nucleotides are TGTGCCAGCAGCCGAGGGGCGGGACAGGACAATTCACCCCTCCACTTT. Protein: CASSRGAGQDNSPLHF.

The chain employs TRBV19 and TRBJ2-7; 10 bases agree with TRBD1. The CDR3 has 14 amino acids. From germline, CDR1 is LNHDA and CDR2 SQIVND (reference sequence). V was clipped by 3 bases and J by 3 bases; unmatched bases: 2. DNA of the CDR3: TGTGCCAGTAGTATCCGGGACAGGGGCTACGAGCAGTACTTC. Translating gives CASSIRDRGYEQYF. The full variable domain, in which reference TRBV19 and TRBJ2-7 provide the parts outside the CDR3, is DGGITQSPKYLFRKEGQNVTLSCEQNLNHDAMYWYRQDPGQGLRLIYYSQIVNDFQKGDIAEGYSVSREKKESFPLTVTSAQKNPTAFYLCASSIRDRGYEQYFGPGTRLTVT.

The chain recombines TRBV29-1 with TRBJ2-7; D not certain. This CDR3 region has 10 residues. CDR1 is SQVTM and CDR2 is ANQGSEA in the germline V gene. Trimming removed 5 bases from V and 6 bases from J, with 8 bases in between. CDR3: CSVPPSEQYF. The CDR3 DNA follows: TGCAGCGTTCCTCCCTCCGAGCAGTACTTC.

In this sample, this clone turned up a few times. The J gene is TRBJ1-5, the V gene TRBV2; D ambiguous. The CDR3 is 13 amino acids. V dropped 3 bases and J dropped 3 bases, with 6 bases sitting between them. Germline assignment: CDR1 SNHLY and CDR2 FYNNEI. The CDR3 bases are TGTGCCAGCAGTGATAGTTACAATCAGCCCCAGCATTTT. Translating gives CASSDSYNQPQHF.

The V gene is TRBV5-1, the J gene TRBJ2-1; 10 bases fit TRBD2. Germline V gene lookup returns CDR1 SGHRS and CDR2 YFSETQ. This CDR3 has 16 amino acids. V gave up 0 bases and J gave up 12 bases; unmatched junction bases: 12. Here the CDR3 reads CASSLGGIAGGSVQFF. The CDR3, as DNA: TGCGCCAGCAGCTTGGGTGGCATAGCGGGGGGTAGTGTGCAGTTCTTC.